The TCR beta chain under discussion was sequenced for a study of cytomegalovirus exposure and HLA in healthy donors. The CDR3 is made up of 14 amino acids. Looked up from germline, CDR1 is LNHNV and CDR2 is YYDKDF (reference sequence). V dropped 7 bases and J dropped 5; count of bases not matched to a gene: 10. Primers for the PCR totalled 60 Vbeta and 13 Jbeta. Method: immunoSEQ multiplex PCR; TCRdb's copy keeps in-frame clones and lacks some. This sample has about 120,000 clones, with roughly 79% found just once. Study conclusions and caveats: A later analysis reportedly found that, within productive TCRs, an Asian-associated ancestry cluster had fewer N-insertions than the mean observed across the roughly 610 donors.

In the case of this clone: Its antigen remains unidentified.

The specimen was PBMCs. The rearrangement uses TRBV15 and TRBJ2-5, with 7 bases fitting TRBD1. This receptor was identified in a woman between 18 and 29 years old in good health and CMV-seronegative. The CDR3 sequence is CATNHAGGSETQYF. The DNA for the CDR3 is TGTGCCACCAACCACGCAGGGGGTAGCGAGACCCAGTACTTC.